The present T cell receptor (beta chain) was sequenced within a study of cytomegalovirus exposure and HLA in healthy donors. Study at large: Early released data had tens of millions of unique TCRs, all coming from HLA-typed donors.

Donors likely had unrecorded immune exposures despite being nominally healthy when sampled. General study findings and limits: As immune exposure information, only CMV serostatus was available. The study labeled under 200 TCR beta chains cytomegalovirus-associated.

There are a few counts of this clone. The target antigen is unknown. In the PCR, 60 Vbeta and 13 Jbeta primers were used. Some clones are missing from TCRdb's copy, which holds only in-frame ones; the method was immunoSEQ multiplex PCR. This sample has fewer than 120,000 clones, with approximately 79% found just once. This CDR3 has 15 residues. CDR1 SGHKS and CDR2 YYEKEE come from the germline V gene (reference sequence). After removal of 3 bases from V and 2 bases from J, the junction contained 7 bases not matched to a gene. This sequence was found in a young man in good health and CMV-seropositive. Material: PBMCs. This sequence joins TRBV5-5 and TRBJ2-5, with 7 bases matching TRBD2. The DNA for the CDR3 is TGTGCCAGCAGCTCGTCCTCGGGGGGACAAGAGACCCAGTACTTC. Amino acid sequence: CASSSSSGGQETQYF. The variable domain in full, completed from reference TRBV5-5 and TRBJ2-5, reads DAGVTQSPTHLIKTRGQQVTLRCSPISGHKSVSWYQQVLGQGPQFIFQYYEKEERGRGNFPDRFSARQFPNYSSELNVNALLLGDSALYLCASSSSSGGQETQYFGPGTRLLVL.